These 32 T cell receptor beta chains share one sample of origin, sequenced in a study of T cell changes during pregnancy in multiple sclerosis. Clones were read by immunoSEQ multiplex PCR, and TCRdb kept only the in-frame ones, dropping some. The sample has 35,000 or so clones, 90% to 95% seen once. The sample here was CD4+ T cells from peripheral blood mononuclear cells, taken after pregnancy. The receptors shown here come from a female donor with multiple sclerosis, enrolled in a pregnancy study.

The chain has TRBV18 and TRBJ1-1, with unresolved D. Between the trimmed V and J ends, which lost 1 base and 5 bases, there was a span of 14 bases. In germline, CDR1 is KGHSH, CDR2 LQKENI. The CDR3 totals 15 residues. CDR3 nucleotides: TGTGCCAGCTCACCACAACCGGGAGCTAGGACTGAAGCTTTCTTT. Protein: CASSPQPGARTEAFF.

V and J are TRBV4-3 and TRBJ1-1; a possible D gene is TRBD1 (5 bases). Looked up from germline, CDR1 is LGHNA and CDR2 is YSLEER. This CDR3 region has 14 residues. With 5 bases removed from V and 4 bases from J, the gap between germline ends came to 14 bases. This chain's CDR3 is CASSVIMGGTEAFF. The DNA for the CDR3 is TGCGCCAGCAGCGTTATTATGGGGGGCACTGAAGCTTTCTTT.

CDR3 amino acids: CASRTRGRETQYF. As DNA, the CDR3 is TGTGCCAGCAGAACCAGGGGTCGGGAGACCCAGTACTTC. The chain uses TRBV27 and TRBJ2-5; possibly TRBD1 for D (6 bases). V lost 6 bases, J lost 5 bases, and 13 bases lay in between. This CDR3 region has 13 residues. The germline gives CDR1 MNHEY, CDR2 SMNVEV (reference sequence).

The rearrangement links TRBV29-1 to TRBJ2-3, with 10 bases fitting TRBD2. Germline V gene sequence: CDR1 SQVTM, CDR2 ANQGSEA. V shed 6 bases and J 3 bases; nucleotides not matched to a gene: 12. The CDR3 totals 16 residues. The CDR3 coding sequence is TGCAGCGTCCTAGCGGGGGTCCGTGGTAGAACAGATACGCAGTATTTT. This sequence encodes CSVLAGVRGRTDTQYF.

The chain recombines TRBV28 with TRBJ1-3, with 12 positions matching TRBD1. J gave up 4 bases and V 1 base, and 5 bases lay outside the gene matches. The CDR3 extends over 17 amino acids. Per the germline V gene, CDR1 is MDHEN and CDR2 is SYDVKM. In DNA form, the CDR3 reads TGTGCCAGCAGTTTATTCGGGACAGGGGGCTTCGGAAACACCATATATTTT. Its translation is CASSLFGTGGFGNTIYF.

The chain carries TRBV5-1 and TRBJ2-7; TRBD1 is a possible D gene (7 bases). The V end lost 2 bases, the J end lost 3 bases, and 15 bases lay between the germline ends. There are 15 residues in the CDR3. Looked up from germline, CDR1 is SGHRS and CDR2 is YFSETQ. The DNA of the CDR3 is TGCGCCAGCAGCTTACGGACAGGAGGGGACTACGAGCAGTACTTC. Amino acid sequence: CASSLRTGGDYEQYF.

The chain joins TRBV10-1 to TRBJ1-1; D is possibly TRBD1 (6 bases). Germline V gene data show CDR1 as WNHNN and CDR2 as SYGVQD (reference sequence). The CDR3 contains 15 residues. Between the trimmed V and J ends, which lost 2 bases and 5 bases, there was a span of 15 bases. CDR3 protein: CASSERGGPGTEAFF. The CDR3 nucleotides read TGCGCCAGCAGTGAGAGGGGGGGGCCGGGAACTGAAGCTTTCTTT.

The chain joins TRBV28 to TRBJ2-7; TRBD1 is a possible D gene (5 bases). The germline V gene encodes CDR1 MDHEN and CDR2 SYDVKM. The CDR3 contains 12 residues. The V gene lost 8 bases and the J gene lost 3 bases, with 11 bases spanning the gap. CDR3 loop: CASGPDSYEQYF. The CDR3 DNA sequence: TGTGCCAGCGGACCTGACAGCTACGAGCAGTACTTC. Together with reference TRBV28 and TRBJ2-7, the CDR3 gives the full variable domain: DVKVTQSSRYLVKRTGEKVFLECVQDMDHENMFWYRQDPGLGLRLIYFSYDVKMKEKGDIPEGYSVSREKKERFSLILESASTNQTSMYLCASGPDSYEQYFGPGTRLTVT.

The CDR3 region has the DNA TGTGCCAGTAGTCAGCGGGGGACCCAAGAGACCCAGTACTTC. This gives the protein CASSQRGTQETQYF. This chain connects TRBV19 to TRBJ2-5; 8 bases fit TRBD2. The CDR3 consists of 14 residues. Germline V gives CDR1 LNHDA, CDR2 SQIVND (reference sequence). The J segment lost 1 base and the V segment lost 5 bases, leaving 3 bases of the junction unmatched.

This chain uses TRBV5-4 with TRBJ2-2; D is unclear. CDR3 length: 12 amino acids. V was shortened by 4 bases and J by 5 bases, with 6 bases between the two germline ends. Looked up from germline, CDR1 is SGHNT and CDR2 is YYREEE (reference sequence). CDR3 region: CASSPDTGELFF. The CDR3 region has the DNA TGTGCCAGCAGCCCAGATACCGGGGAGCTGTTTTTT.

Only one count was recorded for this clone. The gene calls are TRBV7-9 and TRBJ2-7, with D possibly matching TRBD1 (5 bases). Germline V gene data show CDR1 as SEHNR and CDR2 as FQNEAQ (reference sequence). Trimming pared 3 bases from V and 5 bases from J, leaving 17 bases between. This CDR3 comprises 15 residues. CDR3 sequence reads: CASSFGAGFSNEQYF. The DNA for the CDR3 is TGTGCCAGCAGCTTTGGGGCAGGGTTCTCTAACGAGCAGTACTTC.

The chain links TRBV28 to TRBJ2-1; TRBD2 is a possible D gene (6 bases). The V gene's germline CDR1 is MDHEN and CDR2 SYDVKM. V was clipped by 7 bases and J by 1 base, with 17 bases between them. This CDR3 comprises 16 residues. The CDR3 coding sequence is TGTGCCAGCACCTATCCCGGGGGAGTATCCTACAATGAGCAGTTCTTC. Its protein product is CASTYPGGVSYNEQFF.

CDR3 sequence (DNA): TGTGCCAGCAGCTTACGCCCCGGAGGGCTCAATGGCTACACCTTC. Translating it yields CASSLRPGGLNGYTF. The chain combines TRBV5-5 with TRBJ1-2, with unresolved D. From germline, CDR1 is SGHKS and CDR2 YYEKEE (reference sequence). This CDR3 comprises 15 residues. V shed 2 bases and J shed 6 bases, with 17 bases lying between them. The variable domain in full, completed from reference TRBV5-5 and TRBJ1-2, reads DAGVTQSPTHLIKTRGQQVTLRCSPISGHKSVSWYQQVLGQGPQFIFQYYEKEERGRGNFPDRFSARQFPNYSSELNVNALLLGDSALYLCASSLRPGGLNGYTFGSGTRLTVV.

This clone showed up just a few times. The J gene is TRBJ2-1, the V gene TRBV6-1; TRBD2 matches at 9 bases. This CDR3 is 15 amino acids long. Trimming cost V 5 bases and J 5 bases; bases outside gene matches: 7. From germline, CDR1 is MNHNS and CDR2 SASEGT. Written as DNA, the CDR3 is TGTGCCAGCAGTCTTACGGCGGGAGGGCACAATGAGCAGTTCTTC. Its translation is CASSLTAGGHNEQFF.

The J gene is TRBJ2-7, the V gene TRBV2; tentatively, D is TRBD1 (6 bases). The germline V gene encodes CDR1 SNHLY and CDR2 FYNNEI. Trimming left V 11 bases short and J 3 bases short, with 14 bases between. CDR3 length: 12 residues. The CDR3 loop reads CASTGQDYEQYF. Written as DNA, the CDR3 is TGTGCCTCCACAGGGCAGGACTACGAGCAGTACTTC. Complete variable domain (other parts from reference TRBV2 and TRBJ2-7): EPEVTQTPSHQVTQMGQEVILRCVPISNHLYFYWYRQILGQKVEFLVSFYNNEISEKSEIFDDQFSVERPDGSNFTLKIRSTKLEDSAMYFCASTGQDYEQYFGPGTRLTVT.

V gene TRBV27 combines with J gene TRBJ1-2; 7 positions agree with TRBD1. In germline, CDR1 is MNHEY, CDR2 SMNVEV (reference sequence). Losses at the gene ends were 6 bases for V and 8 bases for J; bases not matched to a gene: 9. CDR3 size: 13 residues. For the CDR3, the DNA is TGTGCCAGCAGACTAGACAGGGCCGCAGGCTACACCTTC. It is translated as CASRLDRAAGYTF.

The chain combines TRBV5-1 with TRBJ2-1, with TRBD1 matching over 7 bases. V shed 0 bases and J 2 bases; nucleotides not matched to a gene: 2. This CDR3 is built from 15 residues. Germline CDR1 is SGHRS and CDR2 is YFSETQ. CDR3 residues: CASSLGQGPYNEQFF. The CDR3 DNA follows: TGCGCCAGCAGCTTGGGACAGGGCCCCTACAATGAGCAGTTCTTC. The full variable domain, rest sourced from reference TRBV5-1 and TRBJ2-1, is KAGVTQTPRYLIKTRGQQVTLSCSPISGHRSVSWYQQTPGQGLQFLFEYFSETQRNKGNFPGRFSGRQFSNSRSEMNVSTLELGDSALYLCASSLGQGPYNEQFFGPGTRLTVL.

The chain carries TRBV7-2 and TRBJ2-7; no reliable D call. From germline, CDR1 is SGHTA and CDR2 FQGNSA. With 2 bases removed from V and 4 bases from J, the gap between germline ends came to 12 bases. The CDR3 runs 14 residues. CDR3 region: CASSLIPTWYEQYF. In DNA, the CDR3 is TGTGCCAGCAGCTTAATACCTACCTGGTACGAGCAGTACTTC. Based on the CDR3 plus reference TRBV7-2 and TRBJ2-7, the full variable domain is GAGVSQSPSNKVTEKGKDVELRCDPISGHTALYWYRQSLGQGLEFLIYFQGNSAPDKSGLPSDRFSAERTGGSVSTLTIQRTQQEDSAVYLCASSLIPTWYEQYFGPGTRLTVT.

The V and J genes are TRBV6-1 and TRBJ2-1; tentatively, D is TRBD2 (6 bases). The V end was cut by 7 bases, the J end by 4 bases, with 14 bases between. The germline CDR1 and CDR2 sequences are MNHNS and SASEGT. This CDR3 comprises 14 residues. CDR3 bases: TGTGCCAGCAAGACTAGGCCCAATTACAATGAGCAGTTCTTC. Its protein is CASKTRPNYNEQFF.

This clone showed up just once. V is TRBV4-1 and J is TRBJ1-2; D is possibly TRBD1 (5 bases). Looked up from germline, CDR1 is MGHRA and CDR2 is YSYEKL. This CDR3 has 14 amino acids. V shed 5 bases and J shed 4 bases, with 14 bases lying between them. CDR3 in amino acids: CASSSGQGGYGYTF. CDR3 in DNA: TGCGCCAGCAGCTCCGGCCAGGGTGGCTATGGCTACACCTTC.

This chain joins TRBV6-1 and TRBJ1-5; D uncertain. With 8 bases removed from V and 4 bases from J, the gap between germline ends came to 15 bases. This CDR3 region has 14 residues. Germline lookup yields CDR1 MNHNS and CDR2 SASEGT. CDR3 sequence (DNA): TGTGCCAGCTTAGCGGCGCGGAAGAATCAGCCCCAGCATTTT. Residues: CASLAARKNQPQHF.

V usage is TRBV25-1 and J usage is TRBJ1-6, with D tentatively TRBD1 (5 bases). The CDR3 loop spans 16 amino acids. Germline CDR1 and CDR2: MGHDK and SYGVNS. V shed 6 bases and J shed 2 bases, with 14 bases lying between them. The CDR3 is CASSPKGRAYNSPLHF. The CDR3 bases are TGTGCCAGCAGCCCAAAGGGGAGGGCCTATAATTCACCCCTCCACTTT. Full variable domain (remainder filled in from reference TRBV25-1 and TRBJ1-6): EADIYQTPRYLVIGTGKKITLECSQTMGHDKMYWYQQDPGMELHLIHYSYGVNSTEKGDLSSESTVSRIRTEHFPLTLESARPSHTSQYLCASSPKGRAYNSPLHFGNGTRLTVT.

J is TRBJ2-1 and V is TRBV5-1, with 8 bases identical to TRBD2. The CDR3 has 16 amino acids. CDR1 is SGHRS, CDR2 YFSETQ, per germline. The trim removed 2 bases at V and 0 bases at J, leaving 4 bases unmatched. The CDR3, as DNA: TGCGCCAGCAGCTTATTAGCGGGGAGCTCCTACAATGAGCAGTTCTTC. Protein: CASSLLAGSSYNEQFF.

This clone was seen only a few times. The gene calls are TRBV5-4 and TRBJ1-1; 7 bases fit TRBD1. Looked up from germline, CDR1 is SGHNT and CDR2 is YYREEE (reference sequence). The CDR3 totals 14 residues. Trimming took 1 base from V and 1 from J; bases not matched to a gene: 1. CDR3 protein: CASSLTGANTEAFF. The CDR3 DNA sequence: TGTGCCAGCAGCTTGACAGGGGCGAACACTGAAGCTTTCTTT.

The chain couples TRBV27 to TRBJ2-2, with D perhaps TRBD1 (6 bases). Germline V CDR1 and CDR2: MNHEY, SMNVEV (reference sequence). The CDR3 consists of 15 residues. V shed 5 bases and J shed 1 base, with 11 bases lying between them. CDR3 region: CASSIRQVNTGELFF. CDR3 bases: TGTGCCAGCAGTATCCGACAGGTGAACACCGGGGAGCTGTTTTTT.

The CDR3 DNA follows: TGCGCCAGCAGCTTGGAAAACTTAAACACCGGGGAGCTGTTTTTT. Its translation is CASSLENLNTGELFF. The gene calls are TRBV5-1 and TRBJ2-2; D is ambiguous. Looked up from germline, CDR1 is SGHRS and CDR2 is YFSETQ. CDR3 length: 15 residues. Deletions cut 0 bases from V and 2 bases from J, with 8 bases between.

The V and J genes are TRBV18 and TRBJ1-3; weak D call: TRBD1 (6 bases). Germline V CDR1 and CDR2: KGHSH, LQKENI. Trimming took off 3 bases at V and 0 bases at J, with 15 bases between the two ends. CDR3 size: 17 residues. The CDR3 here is CASSPTATGSSGNTIYF. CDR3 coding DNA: TGTGCCAGCTCACCGACTGCAACAGGGAGCTCTGGAAACACCATATATTTT.

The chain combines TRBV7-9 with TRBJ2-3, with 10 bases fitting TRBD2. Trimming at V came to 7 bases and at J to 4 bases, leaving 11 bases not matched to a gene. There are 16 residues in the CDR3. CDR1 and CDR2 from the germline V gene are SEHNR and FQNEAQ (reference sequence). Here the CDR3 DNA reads TGTGCCAGCATATCCGGGACTAGCGAGGTTGCAGATACGCAGTATTTT. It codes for CASISGTSEVADTQYF.

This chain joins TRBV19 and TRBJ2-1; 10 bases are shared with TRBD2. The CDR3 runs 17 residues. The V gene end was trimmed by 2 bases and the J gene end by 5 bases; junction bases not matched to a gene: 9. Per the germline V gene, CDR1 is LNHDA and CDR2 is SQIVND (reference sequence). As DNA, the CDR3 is TGTGCCAGTAGTATAACTAGCGGGAATAGGGGCCACAATGAGCAGTTCTTC. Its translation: CASSITSGNRGHNEQFF.

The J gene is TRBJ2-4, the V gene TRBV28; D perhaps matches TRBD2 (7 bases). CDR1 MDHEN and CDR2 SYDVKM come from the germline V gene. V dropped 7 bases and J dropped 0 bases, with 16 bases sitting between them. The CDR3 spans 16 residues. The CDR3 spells CASTHGGGLAKNIQYF. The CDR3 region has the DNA TGTGCCAGCACCCATGGGGGGGGCTTAGCCAAAAACATTCAGTACTTC.

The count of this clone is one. The CDR3 coding sequence is TGTGCCAGCGGCGTAAAGGGAGATCAGCCCCAGCATTTT. This sequence encodes CASGVKGDQPQHF. The chain carries TRBV16 and TRBJ1-5; no clear D. Germline V CDR1 and CDR2: KGHSY, FQNENV. Trimming took off 8 bases at V and 5 bases at J, with 13 bases between the two ends. The length of the CDR3 is 13 residues.

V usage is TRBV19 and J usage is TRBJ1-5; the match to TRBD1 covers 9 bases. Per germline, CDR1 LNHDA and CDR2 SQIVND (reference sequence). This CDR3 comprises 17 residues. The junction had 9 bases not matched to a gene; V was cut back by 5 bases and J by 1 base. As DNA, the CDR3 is TGTGCCAGTAGTGTCGGGACAGGGCGGAGGAGCAATCAGCCCCAGCATTTT. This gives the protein CASSVGTGRRSNQPQHF.